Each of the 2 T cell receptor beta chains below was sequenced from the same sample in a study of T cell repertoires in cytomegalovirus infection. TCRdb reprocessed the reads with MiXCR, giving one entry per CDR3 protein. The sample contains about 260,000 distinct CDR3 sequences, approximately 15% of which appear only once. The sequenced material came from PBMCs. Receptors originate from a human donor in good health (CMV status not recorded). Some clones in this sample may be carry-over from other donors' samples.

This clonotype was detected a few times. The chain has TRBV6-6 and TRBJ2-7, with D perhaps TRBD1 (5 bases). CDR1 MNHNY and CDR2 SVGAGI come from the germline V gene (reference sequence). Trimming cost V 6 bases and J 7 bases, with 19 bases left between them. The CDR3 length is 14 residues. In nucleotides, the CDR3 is TGTGCCAGCAGGTCACAGGATCGTACGTGGGAGCAGTACTTC. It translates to CASRSQDRTWEQYF.

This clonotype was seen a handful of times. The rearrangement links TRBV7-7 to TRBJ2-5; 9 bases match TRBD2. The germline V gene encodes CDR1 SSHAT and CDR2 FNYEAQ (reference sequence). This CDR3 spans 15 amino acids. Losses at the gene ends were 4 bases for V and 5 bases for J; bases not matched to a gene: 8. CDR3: CASSSGTSYRETQYF. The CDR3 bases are TGTGCCAGCAGCTCCGGGACTAGCTACCGCGAGACCCAGTACTTC.